Shown below are 11 T cell receptor beta chains from a single sample sequenced in a study of T cell repertoires in cytomegalovirus infection. MiXCR was run by TCRdb on the reads, yielding one entry per CDR3 protein. The sample consists of hundreds of thousands of distinct CDR3 sequences, more than 30% of them appearing once. For these receptors, no antigen is known. This sample comprised cultured PBMCs, obtained from culture after CMV antigen stimulation. These receptors came from a human donor in good health (CMV status not recorded). Some clones in this sample may be carry-over from other donors' samples.

The V call is TRBV5-1, the J call TRBJ2-3, with D unresolved. Trimming took off 0 bases at V and 2 bases at J, with 10 bases between the two ends. From germline, CDR1 is SGHRS and CDR2 YFSETQ. This CDR3 is built from 15 residues. The CDR3, as DNA: TGCGCCAGCAGCTTGGGCACAATCCCCACAGATACGCAGTATTTT. Residues: CASSLGTIPTDTQYF.

The sample holds many counts of this clonotype. The rearrangement joins TRBV11-2 to TRBJ2-2, with D possibly matching TRBD2 (6 bases). The CDR3 has 15 amino acids. V dropped 1 base and J dropped 4 bases, with 10 bases sitting between them. CDR1 is SGHAT and CDR2 is FQNNGV in the germline V gene. The DNA for the CDR3 is TGTGCCAGCAGCTTAGCAGGGCGGGGCACCGGGGAGCTGTTTTTT. Translating it yields CASSLAGRGTGELFF.

This clonotype was recorded once. V is TRBV15 and J is TRBJ1-3, with D uncertain. Germline V gives CDR1 LNHNV, CDR2 YYDKDF (reference sequence). Trimming stripped 0 bases from V and 4 bases from J, with 13 bases between. The CDR3 runs 16 residues. DNA for the CDR3: TGTGCCACCAGCAGAGATCTGCGGGAGGCGGGAAACACCATATATTTT. Translated, it gives CATSRDLREAGNTIYF.

The genes are TRBV28 and TRBJ2-1; 16 bases agree with TRBD2. V trimming: 6 bases; J trimming: 16 bases; junction bases outside the gene matches: 12. The CDR3 contains 15 residues. The germline gives CDR1 MDHEN, CDR2 SYDVKM. CDR3 protein: CASRPGTSGRAGNFF. The CDR3 coding sequence is TGTGCCAGCAGGCCCGGGACTAGCGGGAGGGCCGGGAATTTCTTC.

For the CDR3, the DNA is TGTGCCAGCAGCTTAACTCCAGCGGCGAACACCGGGGAGCTGTTTTTT. Translation gives CASSLTPAANTGELFF. The chain employs TRBV7-3 and TRBJ2-2; tentatively, D is TRBD2 (5 bases). CDR1 is SGHTA, CDR2 FQGTGA, per germline. The ends were cut back, 0 bases at V and 0 bases at J, with 8 bases in the middle. The CDR3 length is 16 residues.

The chain couples TRBV7-4 to TRBJ2-3; D gene unclear. V lost 4 bases and J 5 bases, leaving 13 bases between the germline ends. From germline, CDR1 is SGHVT and CDR2 SQSDAQ. The CDR3 extends over 14 amino acids. The CDR3 loop is CASSSDSFRDTQYF. The CDR3 DNA sequence: TGTGCCAGCAGCTCCGACTCGTTTAGAGATACGCAGTATTTT.

This clonotype was found a few times. The V gene is TRBV7-3, the J gene TRBJ2-1; the match to TRBD2 covers 8 bases. V dropped 5 bases and J dropped 5; count of bases not matched to a gene: 14. Per germline, CDR1 SGHTA and CDR2 FQGTGA. The CDR3 totals 17 residues. CDR3 protein: CASSPTGLAGGHNEQFF. The CDR3 coding sequence is TGTGCCAGCAGCCCCACAGGTCTAGCGGGTGGGCACAATGAGCAGTTCTTC.

This chain joins TRBV19 and TRBJ2-4, with no clear D. Trimming cost V 6 bases and J 4 bases, with 10 bases left between them. Per germline, CDR1 LNHDA and CDR2 SQIVND (reference sequence). This CDR3 comprises 13 residues. The CDR3 DNA reads TGTGCCAGTAGCGGGCTAGTGAAAAACATTCAGTACTTC. It is translated as CASSGLVKNIQYF.

This clonotype has only a few counts. The chain has TRBV24-1 and TRBJ2-1; 8 bases are shared with TRBD2. Germline trimming cut 4 bases from V and 15 bases from J; bases unmatched to any gene: 13. Germline CDR1 reads KGHDR; CDR2 reads SFDVKD. The CDR3 is 14 amino acids. The CDR3 nucleotides read TGTGCCACCAGTGACCGGGGGGGGACTAACCATCCGTTCTTC. This sequence encodes CATSDRGGTNHPFF.

This clonotype has a handful of counts. The rearrangement joins TRBV19 to TRBJ2-3; D call uncertain. Germline lookup yields CDR1 LNHDA and CDR2 SQIVND (reference sequence). The CDR3 loop spans 16 amino acids. Between the trimmed V and J ends, which lost 7 bases and 2 bases, there was a span of 19 bases. This CDR3 is CASTSPIGRLTDTQYF. Here the CDR3 DNA reads TGTGCCAGTACGAGCCCGATTGGGCGCCTCACAGATACGCAGTATTTT.

This clonotype was observed many times. The chain uses TRBV4-1 and TRBJ2-7, with a weak D call TRBD2 (7 bases). Germline-derived CDR1 and CDR2 are MGHRA and YSYEKL. V was pared by 0 bases and J by 3 bases, with 21 bases between. The CDR3 is 18 amino acids. This chain's CDR3 is CASSQDHRGDTGFYEQYV. As DNA, the CDR3 is TGCGCCAGCAGCCAAGATCACCGGGGGGACACAGGGTTCTACGAGCAGTACGTC.